The 19 T cell receptor beta chains given below trace back to one sample, sequenced in a study of blood T cell repertoires in COVID-19. Using immunoSEQ multiplex PCR, the repertoire was profiled, and TCRdb retains in-frame clones only, with some absent. The repertoire includes more than 250,000 clones, roughly 80% of them detected once, and about 4.3% sits in the top ten. Sample: peripheral blood. These receptors were collected from a man aged 60 to 75 who had recovered from COVID-19.

A word on this clone: This sequence may be a read error, since a much larger clone differs from it by one base. The chain couples TRBV12-3 or TRBV12-4 to TRBJ2-7; D call uncertain. V dropped 1 base and J dropped 0 bases, with 4 bases sitting between them. The CDR3 has 13 amino acids. CDR3 amino acids: CASSLGSSYEQYF. The CDR3 DNA reads as TGTGCCAGCAGTTTAGGGAGCTCCTACGAGCAGTACTTC.

The genes are TRBV5-1 and TRBJ1-1; 8 nucleotides match TRBD1. The CDR3 is 16 residues long. V lost 2 bases to trimming and J lost 3 bases; unmatched junction nucleotides: 9. Per germline, CDR1 SGHRS and CDR2 YFSETQ. The CDR3 coding sequence is TGCGCCAGCAGCTTAGACAGGGGTGGAGGAGACACTGAAGCTTTCTTT. This encodes CASSLDRGGGDTEAFF.

This clone occurred a few times. The rearrangement uses TRBV27 and TRBJ2-1; a weak D match, TRBD1 (6 bases). This CDR3 comprises 16 residues. V dropped 7 bases and J dropped 0 bases, with 16 bases sitting between them. CDR1 is MNHEY and CDR2 is SMNVEV in the germline V gene (reference sequence). CDR3 in DNA: TGTGCCAGCACTACGACAGGTCCATCCTCCTACAATGAGCAGTTCTTC. The encoded protein is CASTTTGPSSYNEQFF.

V is TRBV28 and J is TRBJ1-4; 9 bases map to TRBD1. This CDR3 region has 17 residues. The germline V gene encodes CDR1 MDHEN and CDR2 SYDVKM. Trimming removed 1 base from V and 8 bases from J; junction bases left unmatched: 11. The CDR3: CASSLFRGTGQQEKLFF. CDR3 coding DNA: TGTGCCAGCAGTTTATTTAGAGGGACAGGGCAACAGGAAAAACTGTTTTTT. Variable domain in full (rest from reference TRBV28 and TRBJ1-4): DVKVTQSSRYLVKRTGEKVFLECVQDMDHENMFWYRQDPGLGLRLIYFSYDVKMKEKGDIPEGYSVSREKKERFSLILESASTNQTSMYLCASSLFRGTGQQEKLFFGSGTQLSVL.

The chain employs TRBV2 and TRBJ2-4; 15 bases are a match to TRBD2. CDR1 is SNHLY, CDR2 FYNNEI, per germline. J was trimmed by 0 bases and V by 6 bases; bases with no gene match: 3. The CDR3 covers 17 residues. The CDR3 coding sequence is TGTGCCAGCAGGGCGGGACTAGCGGGGGGAGCCAAAAACATTCAGTACTTC. Protein product: CASRAGLAGGAKNIQYF. The variable domain in full, completed from reference TRBV2 and TRBJ2-4, reads EPEVTQTPSHQVTQMGQEVILRCVPISNHLYFYWYRQILGQKVEFLVSFYNNEISEKSEIFDDQFSVERPDGSNFTLKIRSTKLEDSAMYFCASRAGLAGGAKNIQYFGAGTRLSVL.

V usage is TRBV9 and J usage is TRBJ1-1, with 7 bases aligning to TRBD1. Germline V lookup: CDR1 SGDLS, CDR2 YYNGEE. V dropped 4 bases and J dropped 0; count of bases not matched to a gene: 6. CDR3 size: 15 residues. As DNA, the CDR3 is TGTGCCAGCAGCTCGGGACAGACCATGAACACTGAAGCTTTCTTT. This codes for CASSSGQTMNTEAFF.

This chain connects TRBV7-3 to TRBJ1-6; TRBD1 might be the D (5 bases). The germline V gene has CDR1 SGHTA and CDR2 FQGTGA. The CDR3 sequence is 15 residues long. V lost 3 bases and J 9 bases, leaving 15 bases between the germline ends. CDR3 in amino acids: CASSFNGGVTSPLHF. CDR3 nucleotide sequence: TGTGCCAGCAGCTTCAACGGGGGGGTTACTTCACCCCTCCACTTT. Full variable domain (missing parts from reference TRBV7-3 and TRBJ1-6): GAGVSQTPSNKVTEKGKYVELRCDPISGHTALYWYRQSLGQGPEFLIYFQGTGAADDSGLPNDRFFAVRPEGSVSTLKIQRTERGDSAVYLCASSFNGGVTSPLHFGNGTRLTVT.

V and J are TRBV28 and TRBJ2-4; 8 positions match TRBD1. The CDR3 is made up of 16 amino acids. After removal of 3 bases from V and 2 bases from J, the junction contained 6 bases not matched to a gene. CDR1 and CDR2 (germline): MDHEN, SYDVKM. CDR3 DNA: TGTGCCAGCAGTTTTGGACAGGGTACTTCCAAAAACATTCAGTACTTC. It codes for CASSFGQGTSKNIQYF.

J is TRBJ1-4 and V is TRBV15; TRBD1 matches 7 bases. From germline, CDR1 is LNHNV and CDR2 YYDKDF (reference sequence). J gave up 5 bases and V 2 bases, and 5 bases lay outside the gene matches. This CDR3 is 15 amino acids long. DNA of the CDR3: TGTGCCACCAGCAGACGGCCACAGGGGAATGAAAAACTGTTTTTT. Its translation is CATSRRPQGNEKLFF. The complete variable domain, with remaining parts taken from reference TRBV15 and TRBJ1-4, reads DAMVIQNPRYQVTQFGKPVTLSCSQTLNHNVMYWYQQKSSQAPKLLFHYYDKDFNNEADTPDNFQSRRPNTSFCFLDIRSPGLGDTAMYLCATSRRPQGNEKLFFGSGTQLSVL.

This chain joins TRBV29-1 and TRBJ2-1, with D perhaps TRBD2 (7 bases). Germline V gene data show CDR1 as SQVTM and CDR2 as ANQGSEA. V lost 4 bases, J lost 0 bases, and 10 bases lay in between. This CDR3 comprises 14 residues. Here the CDR3 reads CSVAGGPSYNEQFF. The CDR3 nucleotides are TGCAGCGTTGCGGGGGGCCCCTCCTACAATGAGCAGTTCTTC.

The J gene is TRBJ2-1, the V gene TRBV19; 10 bases agree with TRBD2. CDR3 size: 17 residues. V shed 3 bases and J 6 bases; nucleotides not matched to a gene: 11. Per the germline V gene, CDR1 is LNHDA and CDR2 is SQIVND (reference sequence). The CDR3 spells CASSIWASGGYGNEQFF. CDR3 sequence (DNA): TGTGCCAGTAGTATTTGGGCTAGCGGGGGCTATGGCAATGAGCAGTTCTTC.

V usage is TRBV10-3 and J usage is TRBJ1-5, with D perhaps matching TRBD1 (5 bases). Germline CDR1 ENHRY, CDR2 SYGVKD. The CDR3 sequence is 15 residues long. V lost 0 bases to trimming and J lost 7 bases, with 13 bases between them. CDR3 sequence reads: CAISESGARNQPQHF. The CDR3 coding sequence is TGTGCCATCAGTGAGTCTGGGGCGCGGAACCAGCCCCAGCATTTT.

This clone was observed a handful of times. The chain recombines TRBV11-2 with TRBJ2-5; D remains ambiguous. V lost 2 bases, J lost 8 bases, and 6 bases lay in between. Germline V gene sequence: CDR1 SGHAT, CDR2 FQNNGV. The CDR3 covers 11 residues. The CDR3 loop is CASSLMRTQYF. The CDR3 DNA follows: TGTGCCAGCAGCTTAATGCGTACCCAGTACTTC.

The V gene is TRBV25-1, the J gene TRBJ1-1; maybe TRBD1 (6 bases). This CDR3 comprises 14 residues. Germline V gives CDR1 MGHDK, CDR2 SYGVNS. V was shortened by 5 bases and J by 10 bases, with 20 bases between the two germline ends. The CDR3: CASSPQGRGSAAFF. DNA of the CDR3: TGTGCCAGCAGTCCCCAGGGGCGGGGGTCAGCAGCTTTCTTT.

The V and J genes are TRBV6-5 and TRBJ1-1, with D unresolved. Germline CDR1 and CDR2: MNHEY and SVGAGI. The CDR3 sequence is 16 residues long. The V and J ends lost 0 bases and 0 bases respectively, with 11 bases between them. The CDR3 loop is CASSYSNGPLNTEAFF. DNA for the CDR3: TGTGCCAGCAGTTACTCGAACGGTCCCTTGAACACTGAAGCTTTCTTT.

The rearrangement uses TRBV3-1 (or the pseudogene TRBV3-2) and TRBJ2-1; TRBD2 matches at 8 bases. After removal of 1 base from V and 4 bases from J, the junction contained 9 bases not matched to a gene. CDR3 length: 17 residues. CDR1 and CDR2 (germline): LGHDT, YNNKEL (reference sequence). The CDR3 spells CASSQVPAGGKYNEQFF. Here the CDR3 DNA reads TGTGCCAGCAGCCAAGTTCCGGCGGGGGGCAAGTACAATGAGCAGTTCTTC.

This rearrangement joins TRBV2 to TRBJ1-2; maybe TRBD1 (6 bases). V lost 3 bases, J lost 2 bases, and 10 bases lay in between. Germline-derived CDR1 and CDR2 are SNHLY and FYNNEI. The CDR3 spans 14 residues. This CDR3 is CASSDGRGNYGYTF. The CDR3 bases are TGTGCCAGCAGTGACGGCAGGGGAAACTATGGCTACACCTTC.

This chain links TRBV6-6 with TRBJ2-3; 7 nucleotides agree with TRBD1. CDR3 length: 15 amino acids. Germline V gene sequence: CDR1 MNHNY, CDR2 SVGAGI (reference sequence). V lost 5 bases, J lost 0 bases, and 5 bases stayed unmatched. CDR3 sequence: CASSPQGLSTDTQYF. CDR3 bases: TGTGCCAGCAGTCCACAGGGGCTGAGCACAGATACGCAGTATTTT.

The chain links TRBV5-6 to TRBJ2-7, with 7 bases fitting TRBD2. The CDR3 runs 14 residues. Germline V lookup: CDR1 SGHDT, CDR2 YYEEEE. V lost 2 bases and J lost 2; bases outside the gene matches: 4. The CDR3: CASSLAGRAYEQYF. The CDR3 DNA reads as TGTGCCAGCAGCTTAGCGGGGAGGGCCTACGAGCAGTACTTC.